This passage covers 32 T cell receptor beta chains from one sample sequenced in a study of siplizumab effects on memory and regulatory T cells. Data came from immunoSEQ multiplex PCR; TCRdb stores just in-frame clones and leaves some out. The data contain about 50,000 clones, more than 85% of them singletons. The specimen was CD8+ T cells sorted from blood. These receptors came from a human donor in good health.

This chain links TRBV28 with TRBJ2-3, with no clear D. V was clipped by 5 bases and J by 2 bases, with 8 bases between them. Germline V gives CDR1 MDHEN, CDR2 SYDVKM. There are 13 residues in the CDR3. The CDR3 is CASSEDSTDTQYF. In nucleotides, the CDR3 is TGTGCCAGCAGTGAAGACTCCACAGATACGCAGTATTTT.

The chain has TRBV9 and TRBJ1-4; possible D gene TRBD1, 5 bases. The V and J ends lost 4 bases and 7 bases respectively, with 17 bases between them. This CDR3 comprises 15 residues. Germline CDR1 SGDLS, CDR2 YYNGEE. CDR3 sequence reads: CASSTYPGGGEKLFF. As DNA, the CDR3 is TGTGCCAGCAGCACCTATCCGGGGGGAGGTGAAAAACTGTTTTTT.

The CDR3 bases are TGCGCCAGCAGCTTAAAGAGCCCCGAGTACACTGAAGCTTTCTTT. This sequence encodes CASSLKSPEYTEAFF. The chain recombines TRBV5-1 with TRBJ1-1; D remains unclear. V gave up 2 bases and J gave up 3 bases, with 14 bases separating them. CDR3 length: 15 amino acids. The V gene's germline CDR1 is SGHRS and CDR2 YFSETQ.

The rearrangement joins TRBV27 to TRBJ2-3; 8 bases match TRBD2. Germline values: CDR1 MNHEY, CDR2 SMNVEV (reference sequence). This CDR3 contains 16 residues. J was trimmed by 4 bases and V by 5 bases; bases with no gene match: 11. CDR3 coding DNA: TGTGCCAGCAGTCAAATACTAGCGGCGGGTCCAGATACGCAGTATTTT. Its translation is CASSQILAAGPDTQYF.

J is TRBJ2-2 and V is TRBV4-2; possible D gene TRBD1, 6 bases. Germline V gives CDR1 LGHNA, CDR2 YNFKEQ. V lost 1 base and J 1 base, leaving 13 bases between the germline ends. The CDR3 extends over 17 amino acids. The CDR3 spells CASSQVTGTKNTGELFF. CDR3 sequence (DNA): TGTGCCAGCAGCCAAGTGACCGGGACAAAGAACACCGGGGAGCTGTTTTTT.

This clone appeared a single time. The J gene is TRBJ2-5, the V gene TRBV28; 7 nucleotides match TRBD1. CDR1 is MDHEN and CDR2 is SYDVKM in the germline V gene. J gave up 2 bases and V 9 bases, and 3 bases lay outside the gene matches. This CDR3 contains 12 residues. The CDR3 DNA sequence: TGTGCCAGTGAACAGGGGCAAGAGACCCAGTACTTC. This gives the protein CASEQGQETQYF.

J is TRBJ2-7 and V is TRBV15; D may correspond to TRBD1 or TRBD2 (6 bases each). CDR1 LNHNV and CDR2 YYDKDF come from the germline V gene (reference sequence). The length of the CDR3 is 15 residues. With 5 bases removed from V and 3 bases from J, the gap between germline ends came to 17 bases. CDR3 residues: CATSLFGGLGYEQYF. In DNA form, the CDR3 reads TGTGCCACCAGCCTCTTTGGGGGGCTGGGCTACGAGCAGTACTTC.

The rearrangement joins TRBV5-4 to TRBJ2-2; D remains unclear. The CDR3 runs to 16 residues. Germline loops: CDR1 SGHNT, CDR2 YYREEE (reference sequence). V lost 2 bases, J lost 0 bases, and 11 bases lay in between. CDR3 coding DNA: TGTGCCAGCAGCTTTAGACGGCTCTCGAACACCGGGGAGCTGTTTTTT. This translates into CASSFRRLSNTGELFF.

Only one count was recorded for this clone. The V and J genes are TRBV4-1 and TRBJ1-1; D is uncertain. There are 13 residues in the CDR3. Germline CDR1 MGHRA, CDR2 YSYEKL. The V gene lost 4 bases and the J gene lost 6 bases, with 12 bases spanning the gap. DNA for the CDR3: TGCGCCAGCAGCCTGAGGACTCCGGCTGAAGCTTTCTTT. Translating it yields CASSLRTPAEAFF.

The rearrangement joins TRBV28 to TRBJ2-7; 11 bases are a match to TRBD1. CDR1 and CDR2 from the germline V gene are MDHEN and SYDVKM. This CDR3 region has 18 residues. Losses at the gene ends were 5 bases for V and 1 base for J; bases not matched to a gene: 13. The CDR3 sequence: CASSIPEGQGEYSYEQYF. The CDR3 nucleotides read TGTGCCAGCAGTATCCCCGAGGGACAGGGGGAGTATTCCTACGAGCAGTACTTC.

The chain couples TRBV18 to TRBJ2-1, with a possible D match to TRBD2 (5 bases). This CDR3 region has 16 residues. Deletions cut 0 bases from V and 4 bases from J, with 13 bases between. Germline CDR1 KGHSH, CDR2 LQKENI. CDR3 in amino acids: CASSPPSGKGYNEQFF. The CDR3 DNA sequence: TGTGCCAGCTCACCACCGAGCGGCAAAGGATACAATGAGCAGTTCTTC.

The chain combines TRBV7-2 with TRBJ2-3, with 7 bases aligning to TRBD2. The CDR3 runs 16 residues. CDR1 is SGHTA and CDR2 is FQGNSA in the germline V gene. V was pared by 2 bases and J by 1 base, with 6 bases of the junction left unmatched. The CDR3 protein is CASSLRSLAGTDTQYF. In nucleotides, the CDR3 is TGTGCCAGCAGCTTACGGTCTCTAGCGGGCACAGATACGCAGTATTTT.

The CDR3 reads CASSAGRHHNEQFF. Written as DNA, the CDR3 is TGTGCCAGCAGCGCCGGACGCCATCACAATGAGCAGTTCTTC. The J gene is TRBJ2-1, the V gene TRBV7-9, with D unclear. From germline, CDR1 is SEHNR and CDR2 FQNEAQ (reference sequence). Deletions cut 5 bases from V and 5 bases from J, with 13 bases between. CDR3 length equals 14 residues.

The chain links TRBV6-1 to TRBJ2-7; a weak D match, TRBD1 (5 bases). V lost 2 bases to trimming and J lost 6 bases, with 17 bases between them. CDR3 length: 15 amino acids. The germline gives CDR1 MNHNS, CDR2 SASEGT. CDR3 bases: TGTGCCAGCAGTGAACCAGTAGGGGCGTTTGGCGAGCAGTACTTC. Encoded protein: CASSEPVGAFGEQYF.

The chain is built from TRBV7-9 and TRBJ2-1; TRBD1 matches 9 bases. Trimming cost V 5 bases and J 4 bases; bases outside gene matches: 9. The germline V gene has CDR1 SEHNR and CDR2 FQNEAQ (reference sequence). This CDR3 is 16 amino acids long. The CDR3 coding sequence is TGTGCCAGCAGCCTAAAAGGACAGGGGACGTACAATGAGCAGTTCTTC. The encoded protein is CASSLKGQGTYNEQFF.

This clone was counted a single time. The V call is TRBV7-9, the J call TRBJ2-1, with no clear D. The CDR3 spans 15 residues. With 5 bases removed from V and 5 bases from J, the gap between germline ends came to 16 bases. Germline lookup yields CDR1 SEHNR and CDR2 FQNEAQ (reference sequence). CDR3: CASSRRDSPDNEQFF. CDR3 sequence (DNA): TGTGCCAGCAGCCGTAGAGACTCCCCGGACAATGAGCAGTTCTTC.

The CDR3 nucleotides read TGTGCCAGCAGCAACCACCTCAGCAACTACGAGCAGTACTTC. Its protein is CASSNHLSNYEQYF. The chain couples TRBV11-2 to TRBJ2-7; D uncertain. V lost 5 bases and J 3 bases, leaving 14 bases between the germline ends. The CDR3 consists of 14 residues. The germline gives CDR1 SGHAT, CDR2 FQNNGV.

As DNA, the CDR3 is TGCAGCGTTGTTTGGGGGTCCTACAATGAGCAGTTCTTC. Translation: CSVVWGSYNEQFF. The chain is built from TRBV29-1 and TRBJ2-1, with D perhaps matching TRBD1 or TRBD2 (5 bases each). Trimming took 4 bases from V and 1 from J, leaving 8 bases between them. Germline V gene data show CDR1 as SQVTM and CDR2 as ANQGSEA. This CDR3 has 13 amino acids.

This clone was detected only once. The rearrangement joins TRBV9 to TRBJ2-1, with 7 bases matching TRBD2. Trimming removed 2 bases from V and 6 bases from J; junction bases left unmatched: 17. The CDR3 contains 18 residues. The germline gives CDR1 SGDLS, CDR2 YYNGEE. The CDR3 protein is CASSVPREGHRPPNEQFF. The CDR3 DNA reads as TGTGCCAGCAGCGTCCCCAGGGAGGGCCATAGACCCCCCAATGAGCAGTTCTTC.

The V call is TRBV6-5, the J call TRBJ2-4; the D is unclear. Trimming cost V 4 bases and J 7 bases, with 11 bases left between them. CDR1 MNHEY and CDR2 SVGAGI come from the germline V gene. The CDR3 loop spans 13 amino acids. CDR3 bases: TGTGCCAGCAGTTTATCTTCGGTGAACATTCAGTACTTC. Translated, it gives CASSLSSVNIQYF.

This rearrangement joins TRBV19 to TRBJ2-3; D may be TRBD1 (5 bases). This CDR3 spans 16 amino acids. Germline values: CDR1 LNHDA, CDR2 SQIVND (reference sequence). With 1 base removed from V and 6 bases from J, the gap between germline ends came to 17 bases. The CDR3 nucleotides are TGTGCCAGTAGTATAGGAAGGGGCCATTTCGAGGATACGCAGTATTTT. Translation: CASSIGRGHFEDTQYF.

The chain employs TRBV4-1 and TRBJ2-7; D possibly corresponds to TRBD2 (5 bases). The CDR3 is made up of 14 amino acids. CDR1 is MGHRA, CDR2 YSYEKL, per germline. V was trimmed by 2 bases and J by 0 bases, leaving 8 bases between them. The CDR3 DNA is TGCGCCAGCAGCCAAACGGGGAGCTCCTACGAGCAGTACTTC. As protein: CASSQTGSSYEQYF.

The chain joins TRBV4-1 to TRBJ2-7, with 9 bases matching TRBD1. Germline lookup yields CDR1 MGHRA and CDR2 YSYEKL. Trimming removed 1 base from V and 3 bases from J; junction bases left unmatched: 4. This CDR3 spans 15 amino acids. CDR3 DNA: TGCGCCAGCAGCCAAGGGACAGGGGTATACTACGAGCAGTACTTC. Encoded protein: CASSQGTGVYYEQYF.

The genes are TRBV28 and TRBJ2-7, with TRBD2 matching 10 bases. The CDR3 covers 17 residues. CDR1 and CDR2 (germline): MDHEN, SYDVKM. After removal of 5 bases from V and 1 base from J, the junction contained 11 bases not matched to a gene. Here the CDR3 DNA reads TGTGCCAGCAGTCCCCCGGGACTAGCGAGATATTCCTACGAGCAGTACTTC. Translated, it gives CASSPPGLARYSYEQYF.

The V and J genes are TRBV4-1 and TRBJ2-5; 12 nucleotides match TRBD2. The DNA end lines up better with TRBJ2-7; the J call may be wrong. This CDR3 has 14 amino acids. CDR1 MGHRA and CDR2 YSYEKL come from the germline V gene. This chain's CDR3 is CASSQGTSGIEQYF. CDR3 sequence (DNA): TGCGCCAGCAGCCAAGGGACTAGCGGGATCGAGCAGTACTTC.

This rearrangement joins TRBV6-5 to TRBJ1-2, with D hard to call. Germline-derived CDR1 and CDR2 are MNHEY and SVGAGI. V lost 5 bases and J lost 5, with 15 bases in between. CDR3 length equals 14 residues. CDR3 region: CASSEDGNGYGYTF. In DNA, the CDR3 is TGTGCCAGCAGTGAAGATGGCAACGGGTATGGCTACACCTTC.

The chain has TRBV27 and TRBJ2-7; 8 nucleotides align to TRBD1. This CDR3 has 17 amino acids. Unmatched junction bases numbered 9, after V lost 2 bases and J lost 0 bases. CDR1 is MNHEY and CDR2 is SMNVEV in the germline V gene (reference sequence). In DNA, the CDR3 is TGTGCCAGCAGTTTAACGCCGGGGACAGGAGTCTCCTACGAGCAGTACTTC. Residues: CASSLTPGTGVSYEQYF.

The chain carries TRBV28 and TRBJ2-2; 12 bases match TRBD2. The CDR3 has 18 residues. V lost 2 bases to trimming and J lost 3 bases; unmatched junction nucleotides: 7. Germline V gene data show CDR1 as MDHEN and CDR2 as SYDVKM. The CDR3 reads CASSLRTSGIGDTGELFF. The CDR3 DNA sequence: TGTGCCAGCAGTTTAAGGACTAGCGGGATCGGTGACACCGGGGAGCTGTTTTTT.

This chain connects TRBV16 to TRBJ1-2; 8 positions agree with TRBD1. CDR1 and CDR2 (germline): KGHSY, FQNENV. The CDR3 totals 15 residues. The V gene end was trimmed by 3 bases and the J gene end by 2 bases; junction bases not matched to a gene: 5. CDR3 in DNA: TGTGCCAGCAGCCACGGACAGGGCTGGAACTATGGCTACACCTTC. This translates into CASSHGQGWNYGYTF.

The chain is built from TRBV18 and TRBJ2-1; D not certain. This CDR3 has 11 amino acids. The V end was cut by 7 bases, the J end by 5 bases, with 6 bases between. Germline loops: CDR1 KGHSH, CDR2 LQKENI. This chain's CDR3 is CASLKDNEQFF. The CDR3 nucleotides read TGTGCCAGCTTAAAGGACAATGAGCAGTTCTTC.

The chain is built from TRBV29-1 and TRBJ1-2; 7 bases fit TRBD1. The CDR3 has 15 amino acids. The V and J ends lost 0 bases and 2 bases, in that order; junction bases with no gene match: 6. Germline V gene lookup returns CDR1 SQVTM and CDR2 ANQGSEA. CDR3 region: CSVEDSWTGNYGYTF. The DNA of the CDR3 is TGCAGCGTTGAAGATTCCTGGACAGGAAACTATGGCTACACCTTC.

The chain joins TRBV7-9 to TRBJ2-7; TRBD1 might be the D (5 bases). Germline V CDR1 and CDR2: SEHNR, FQNEAQ (reference sequence). Trimming removed 5 bases at V and 3 bases at J, with 14 bases between. The length of the CDR3 is 14 residues. CDR3 in amino acids: CASSLIDRNYEQYF. The CDR3 nucleotides are TGTGCCAGCAGCCTGATTGACAGAAACTACGAGCAGTACTTC.